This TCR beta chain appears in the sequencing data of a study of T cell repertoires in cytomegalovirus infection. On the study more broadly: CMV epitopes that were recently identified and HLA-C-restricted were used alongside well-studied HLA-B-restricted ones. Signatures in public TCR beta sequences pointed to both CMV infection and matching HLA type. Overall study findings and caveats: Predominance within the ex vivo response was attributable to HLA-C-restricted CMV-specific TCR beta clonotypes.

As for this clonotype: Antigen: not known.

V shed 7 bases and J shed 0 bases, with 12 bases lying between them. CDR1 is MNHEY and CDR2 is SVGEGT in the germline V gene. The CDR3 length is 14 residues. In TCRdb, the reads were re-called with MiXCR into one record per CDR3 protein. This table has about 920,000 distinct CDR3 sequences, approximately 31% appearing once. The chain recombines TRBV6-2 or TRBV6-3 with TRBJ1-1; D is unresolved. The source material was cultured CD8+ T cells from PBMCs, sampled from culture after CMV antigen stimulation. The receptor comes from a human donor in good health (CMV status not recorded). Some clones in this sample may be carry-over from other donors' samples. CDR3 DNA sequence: TGTGCCAGCAATATTGGCCATATGAACACTGAAGCTTTCTTT. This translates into CASNIGHMNTEAFF.